This T cell receptor (beta chain) came from a study of blood T cell repertoires in COVID-19. Study-level background: T cells, B-cell-depleted T cells, or PBMCs supplied cDNA or gDNA.

Trimming removed 6 bases from V and 6 bases from J, with 14 bases in between. CDR1 KGHSH and CDR2 LQKENI come from the germline V gene. This CDR3 contains 13 residues. Using immunoSEQ multiplex PCR, the repertoire was profiled, and TCRdb retains in-frame clones only, with some absent. The table records 60,000 to 90,000 clones, 85% of them present only once. This receptor was identified in a man in his 60s with COVID-19, enrolled during active disease. Sequences were obtained from peripheral blood. The gene calls are TRBV18 and TRBJ1-2; possibly TRBD1 for D (5 bases). The DNA of the CDR3 is TGTGCCAGCTCCCGGGGGGGTGAAAATGGCTACACCTTC. This codes for CASSRGGENGYTF.